The 28 T cell receptor beta chains listed next were all sequenced from one sample in a study of CD8 T cells in ankylosing spondylitis. Their antigens are not known. Findings and limits, study-wide: Made up of 7 to 9 highly homologous variants, a TCR beta motif appeared characteristic of ankylosing spondylitis blood.

Via MiXCR, TCRdb re-called the 5' RACE reads, giving one row per CDR3 protein. This sample has 700,000 to 1,000,000 distinct CDR3 sequences, with about an eighth found just once. Sequencing was carried out using blood, either unsorted or a sorted T cell fraction (not recorded which). The source is a male donor with ankylosing spondylitis.

The genes are TRBV20-1 and TRBJ2-7; TRBD1 matches 11 bases. This CDR3 has 12 residues. CDR1 and CDR2 from the germline V gene are DFQATT and SNEGSKA (reference sequence). The CDR3 spells CRGDRGRNEQYF. The DNA for the CDR3 is TGCAGGGGGGACAGGGGGAGAAACGAGCAGTACTTC.

This clonotype was detected many times. V usage is TRBV29-1 and J usage is TRBJ2-7, with TRBD2 matching 7 bases. CDR1 and CDR2 from the germline V gene are SQVTM and ANQGSEA. This CDR3 has 14 amino acids. The ends lost 5 bases at V and 3 bases at J; junction bases unmatched: 10. CDR3 loop: CSVWKSGKNYEQYF. The CDR3 region has the DNA TGCAGCGTTTGGAAAAGCGGGAAGAACTACGAGCAGTACTTC.

The CDR3 DNA is TGTGCCACCAGTGATGTGACAGGGTCGTGGAATCAGCCCCAGCATTTT. This translates into CATSDVTGSWNQPQHF. J is TRBJ1-5 and V is TRBV24-1, with 7 bases that match TRBD1. V was pared by 3 bases and J by 4 bases, with 8 bases of the junction left unmatched. Germline V gene data show CDR1 as KGHDR and CDR2 as SFDVKD. This CDR3 has 16 residues.

The V and J genes are TRBV12-3 or TRBV12-4 and TRBJ1-2; TRBD1 aligns across 8 bases. The CDR3 runs 13 residues. J was trimmed by 7 bases and V by 5 bases; bases with no gene match: 6. DNA of the CDR3: TGTGCCAGCAGTCCGGGAGACAGGGGTGGCTACACCTTC. The encoded protein is CASSPGDRGGYTF.

The J gene is TRBJ2-1, the V gene TRBV5-4; 7 bases fit TRBD2. The CDR3 consists of 15 residues. Germline CDR1 is SGHNT and CDR2 is YYREEE (reference sequence). The ends lost 3 bases at V and 5 bases at J; junction bases unmatched: 8. For the CDR3, the DNA is TGTGCCAGCAGCTCCTATCTAGCGGCTAACAATGAGCAGTTCTTC. Translating it yields CASSSYLAANNEQFF.

The rearrangement joins TRBV7-2 to TRBJ2-3; D gene ambiguous. With 4 bases removed from V and 2 bases from J, the gap between germline ends came to 7 bases. The V gene's germline CDR1 is SGHTA and CDR2 FQGNSA. The CDR3 is made up of 13 amino acids. Here the CDR3 DNA reads TGTGCCAGCAGCTGGGGTTACACAGATACGCAGTATTTT. Translating it yields CASSWGYTDTQYF.

Notes on this clonotype: One end of the junction varies from germline; a read error may be responsible. The chain uses TRBV5-1 and TRBJ2-5; TRBD1 matches 7 bases. The germline CDR1 and CDR2 sequences are SGHRS and YFSETQ. The CDR3 is 14 residues long. The CDR3 loop reads CASSLEAGDRIRDF. The CDR3 bases are TGCGCCAGCAGCTTGGAGGCAGGGGACAGAATCCGGGACTTC.

This clonotype was observed at least ten times. V usage is TRBV6-1 and J usage is TRBJ1-3; possible D gene TRBD1, 6 bases. Trimming cost V 5 bases and J 7 bases, with 12 bases left between them. The CDR3 sequence is 13 residues long. Germline V gene sequence: CDR1 MNHNS, CDR2 SASEGT. This CDR3 reads CASSTGTANTIYF. As DNA, the CDR3 is TGTGCCAGCAGTACAGGGACCGCGAACACCATATATTTT.

In its sample, this clonotype was seen a few times. The chain has TRBV7-2 and TRBJ2-7; weak D call: TRBD1 (6 bases). V lost 7 bases, J lost 5 bases, and 18 bases lay in between. CDR1 SGHTA and CDR2 FQGNSA come from the germline V gene. The CDR3 has 14 residues. DNA for the CDR3: TGTGCCAGCACCCAGGGGAACAGTATCGACGAGCAGTACTTC. Its translation: CASTQGNSIDEQYF.

The CDR3 sequence is CASSEPTGAISGANVLTF. The CDR3 bases are TGCGCCAGCAGCGAACCGACAGGGGCCATCTCTGGGGCCAACGTCCTGACTTTC. The chain links TRBV5-1 to TRBJ2-6; 8 bases align to TRBD1. This CDR3 has 18 amino acids. Germline CDR1 and CDR2: SGHRS and YFSETQ. Trimming removed 4 bases from V and 0 bases from J; junction bases left unmatched: 9.

This chain uses TRBV5-4 with TRBJ2-7, with D perhaps assigned TRBD1 or TRBD2 (5 bases each). Germline assignment: CDR1 SGHNT and CDR2 YYREEE (reference sequence). Trimming took off 5 bases at V and 2 bases at J, with 14 bases between the two ends. This CDR3 has 14 residues. CDR3: CASSPLGATYEQYF. The CDR3 bases are TGTGCCAGCAGTCCCCTCGGGGCCACCTACGAGCAGTACTTC.

This clonotype was found a few times. This chain joins TRBV20-1 and TRBJ2-7, with 7 nucleotides matching TRBD1. The CDR3 contains 17 residues. Per germline, CDR1 DFQATT and CDR2 SNEGSKA (reference sequence). V was clipped by 3 bases and J by 2 bases; unmatched bases: 16. The CDR3 region is CSASHISRDRSPYEQYF. In nucleotides, the CDR3 is TGCAGTGCTAGCCACATCAGTAGGGACAGAAGCCCCTACGAGCAGTACTTC.

This clonotype came up many times. This sequence joins TRBV7-2 and TRBJ2-5, with D uncertain. Trimming stripped 1 base from V and 5 bases from J, with 8 bases between. Looked up from germline, CDR1 is SGHTA and CDR2 is FQGNSA. The length of the CDR3 is 13 residues. CDR3 residues: CASSLDPQETQYF. CDR3 DNA: TGTGCCAGCAGCTTAGACCCTCAGGAGACCCAGTACTTC. The full variable domain, in which reference TRBV7-2 and TRBJ2-5 provide the parts outside the CDR3, is GAGVSQSPSNKVTEKGKDVELRCDPISGHTALYWYRQSLGQGLEFLIYFQGNSAPDKSGLPSDRFSAERTGGSVSTLTIQRTQQEDSAVYLCASSLDPQETQYFGPGTRLLVL.

This clonotype showed up many times. The chain has TRBV5-6 and TRBJ2-5, with D possibly TRBD1 on 5 matching bases. The CDR3 length is 13 residues. Germline CDR1 SGHDT, CDR2 YYEEEE. Trimming took off 0 bases at V and 5 bases at J, with 8 bases between the two ends. This CDR3 is CASSLVAGETQYF. The CDR3 DNA reads TGTGCCAGCAGCTTGGTGGCAGGGGAGACCCAGTACTTC.

This clonotype was observed at least ten times. V is TRBV5-1 and J is TRBJ2-2; TRBD2 might be the D (5 bases). Germline CDR1 reads SGHRS; CDR2 reads YFSETQ. The CDR3 is made up of 14 amino acids. V was clipped by 2 bases and J by 5 bases, with 10 bases between them. CDR3 DNA: TGCGCCAGCAGCTTCGTTCCGGGGACCGGGGAGCTGTTTTTT. Protein sequence: CASSFVPGTGELFF.

The rearrangement links TRBV4-1 to TRBJ2-5; TRBD2 matches 12 bases. The V gene end was trimmed by 4 bases and the J gene end by 2 bases; junction bases not matched to a gene: 2. Per the germline V gene, CDR1 is MGHRA and CDR2 is YSYEKL. This CDR3 has 15 residues. The CDR3 DNA is TGCGCCAGCAGCCCCCTAGCGGGAGGGCAAGAGACCCAGTACTTC. Translating gives CASSPLAGGQETQYF.

The CDR3 DNA sequence: TGCAGTGCTAGGGGGCCCAGTCCTGAAGCTTTCTTT. This sequence encodes CSARGPSPEAFF. The V and J genes are TRBV20-1 and TRBJ1-1, with a possible D match to TRBD1 (5 bases). Trimming pared 3 bases from V and 6 bases from J, leaving 11 bases between. CDR3 length equals 12 residues. Germline values: CDR1 DFQATT, CDR2 SNEGSKA (reference sequence).

This clonotype came up a few times. This sequence joins TRBV6-5 and TRBJ2-7, with D tentatively TRBD2 (6 bases). With 2 bases removed from V and 2 bases from J, the gap between germline ends came to 13 bases. The CDR3 extends over 15 amino acids. Germline V gene lookup returns CDR1 MNHEY and CDR2 SVGAGI. The CDR3 sequence: CASSYDWRGTYEQYF. Here the CDR3 DNA reads TGTGCCAGCAGTTACGACTGGAGGGGCACCTACGAGCAGTACTTC.

This clonotype was found a few times. V gene TRBV20-1 combines with J gene TRBJ2-2, with D unclear. The ends were cut back, 6 bases at V and 9 bases at J, with 11 bases in the middle. This CDR3 spans 11 amino acids. Per germline, CDR1 DFQATT and CDR2 SNEGSKA (reference sequence). CDR3 in DNA: TGCAGTGCACAGAGAAGTAGGGAGCTGTTTTTT. This sequence encodes CSAQRSRELFF.

In its sample, this clonotype was seen many times. This chain links TRBV10-3 with TRBJ2-7; the match to TRBD1 covers 7 bases. V was pared by 10 bases and J by 4 bases, with 16 bases of the junction left unmatched. The CDR3 is 15 amino acids. Germline assignment: CDR1 ENHRY and CDR2 SYGVKD. The CDR3 DNA sequence: TGTGCCAGCAAACTCACAGGGGATCGGACGTACGAGCAGTACTTC. The encoded protein is CASKLTGDRTYEQYF.

V gene TRBV7-9 combines with J gene TRBJ2-7; 9 positions match TRBD1. The V gene's germline CDR1 is SEHNR and CDR2 FQNEAQ (reference sequence). The CDR3 loop spans 13 amino acids. V gave up 5 bases and J gave up 8 bases; unmatched junction bases: 7. DNA of the CDR3: TGTGCCAGCAGCCCGGGACAGGGCCCCCAGCAGTACTTC. Protein sequence: CASSPGQGPQQYF.

This clonotype came up a few times. The chain recombines TRBV29-1 with TRBJ1-5; D remains ambiguous. The CDR3 totals 13 residues. V lost 7 bases to trimming and J lost 5 bases, with 15 bases between them. Per the germline V gene, CDR1 is SQVTM and CDR2 is ANQGSEA. This chain's CDR3 is CSAAPGWDQPQHF. The CDR3 DNA sequence: TGCAGCGCTGCCCCCGGGTGGGATCAGCCCCAGCATTTT.

This clonotype was seen only a few times. V usage is TRBV6-2 or TRBV6-3 and J usage is TRBJ1-1; 9 nucleotides align to TRBD1. This CDR3 is built from 15 residues. The germline gives CDR1 MNHEY, CDR2 SVGEGT. V lost 3 bases, J lost 9 bases, and 11 bases stayed unmatched. The CDR3 spells CASSYYTGGGWQAFF. The CDR3 bases are TGTGCCAGCAGTTATTACACAGGGGGCGGATGGCAAGCTTTCTTT.

V usage is TRBV7-2 and J usage is TRBJ2-1, with D tentatively TRBD2 (6 bases). This CDR3 region has 15 residues. Looked up from germline, CDR1 is SGHTA and CDR2 is FQGNSA. The ends were cut back, 3 bases at V and 7 bases at J, with 16 bases in the middle. The CDR3 DNA reads TGTGCCAGCAGCTTTTTACGGGAGAAAGGGAATGAGCAGTTCTTC. This gives the protein CASSFLREKGNEQFF.

This clonotype was counted many times. The chain is built from TRBV5-1 and TRBJ2-1; TRBD2 matches at 10 bases. The length of the CDR3 is 16 residues. V lost 3 bases, J lost 7 bases, and 10 bases stayed unmatched. Germline V CDR1 and CDR2: SGHRS, YFSETQ. CDR3 DNA sequence: TGCGCCAGCAGCTCAATACTAGCGGGACTTGAAAATGAGCAGTTCTTC. Its protein is CASSSILAGLENEQFF. The complete variable domain, with remaining parts taken from reference TRBV5-1 and TRBJ2-1, reads KAGVTQTPRYLIKTRGQQVTLSCSPISGHRSVSWYQQTPGQGLQFLFEYFSETQRNKGNFPGRFSGRQFSNSRSEMNVSTLELGDSALYLCASSSILAGLENEQFFGPGTRLTVL.

Points on this clonotype: The junction differs from germline at one of its ends, possibly a read error. The gene calls are TRBV28 and TRBJ2-7; 8 nucleotides agree with TRBD1. The CDR3 has 12 amino acids. Per the germline V gene, CDR1 is MDHEN and CDR2 is SYDVKM. CDR3 coding DNA: TGTGCCAGCAGTTTACCCGGGACAGGACGAATCTTC. This translates into CASSLPGTGRIF.

The table lists this clonotype with a few counts. The gene calls are TRBV6-1 and TRBJ1-2; 7 bases map to TRBD1. Germline V lookup: CDR1 MNHNS, CDR2 SASEGT. CDR3 size: 14 residues. V dropped 8 bases and J dropped 2; count of bases not matched to a gene: 8. CDR3 loop: CASAELGQNYGYTF. The CDR3, as DNA: TGTGCCAGCGCTGAATTGGGACAGAACTATGGCTACACCTTC.

The chain combines TRBV6-5 with TRBJ2-1, with D tentatively TRBD1 (5 bases). The V gene's germline CDR1 is MNHEY and CDR2 SVGAGI. The CDR3 is made up of 15 amino acids. V gave up 2 bases and J gave up 6 bases, with 14 bases separating them. The CDR3 region has the DNA TGTGCCAGCAGTTACGGGGCCAGTCTGGGCAATGAGCAGTTCTTC. This translates into CASSYGASLGNEQFF.